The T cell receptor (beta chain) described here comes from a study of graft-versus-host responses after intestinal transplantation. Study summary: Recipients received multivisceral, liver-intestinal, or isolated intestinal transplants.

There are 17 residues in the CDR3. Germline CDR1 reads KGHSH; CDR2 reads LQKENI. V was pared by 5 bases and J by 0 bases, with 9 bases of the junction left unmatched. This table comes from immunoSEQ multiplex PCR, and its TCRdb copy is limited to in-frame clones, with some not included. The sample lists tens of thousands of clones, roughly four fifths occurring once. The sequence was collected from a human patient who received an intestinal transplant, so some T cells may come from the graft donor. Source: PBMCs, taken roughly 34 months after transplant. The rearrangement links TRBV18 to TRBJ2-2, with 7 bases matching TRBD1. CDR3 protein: CASSSLPGQPNTGELFF. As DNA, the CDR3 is TGTGCCAGCTCATCCCTACCGGGACAGCCGAACACCGGGGAGCTGTTTTTT.